Sequencing of this TCR beta chain was carried out in a study of Ad26.COV2.S vaccination and SARS-CoV-2 variants. On the study more broadly: Of the COV1001 trial arms, the Ad26.COV2.S arm included the donor.

The repertoire was sequenced with immunoSEQ multiplex PCR; TCRdb's copy has only in-frame clones and lacks some. Found here are approximately 300,000 clones, just under 85% of them singletons; the top ten hold under 2.5%. Treatment of the sample: over 15 received Ad26.COV2.S at low or high dose, single or two shots; roughly 5 received placebo; per-sample allocation not given. Samples were taken on day 63 after the first vaccine or placebo injection. Ad26.COV2.S expressed prefusion-stabilized spike from the original Wuhan strain. CDR1 and CDR2 (germline): SGHRS, YFSETQ. The CDR3 sequence is 15 residues long. Unmatched junction bases numbered 1, after V lost 0 bases and J lost 0 bases.

The TCR was taken from a person between 18 and 59 years old who received the Ad26.COV2.S COVID-19 vaccine or a placebo. Sequencing was performed on peripheral blood, taken in a trial of Ad26.COV2.S vaccine versus placebo. This chain connects TRBV5-1 to TRBJ1-1; 8 bases align to TRBD1. The CDR3 coding sequence is TGCGCCAGCAGCTTGGCGGGACAGGTGAACACTGAAGCTTTCTTT. This codes for CASSLAGQVNTEAFF.